This T cell receptor (beta chain) was retrieved from a study of Ad26.COV2.S vaccination and SARS-CoV-2 variants. Treatment here: some 20 received Ad26.COV2.S at low or high dose, single or two shots; several received placebo; per-sample allocation not given. Specimen acquisition occurred on day 63 following the initial vaccine or placebo injection. Libraries were prepared by immunoSEQ multiplex PCR; TCRdb keeps only in-frame clonotypes and omits some of them. The repertoire has roughly 250,000 clones, roughly 87% of them found once; the top ten carry just under 3%. Source: peripheral blood, taken in a trial of Ad26.COV2.S vaccine versus placebo. This clonotype was obtained from a person between 18 and 59 years old who received the Ad26.COV2.S COVID-19 vaccine or a placebo.

CDR3 bases: TGTGCCAGCAGCGGACAGGGGCTCGCCTACGAGCAGTACTTC. Protein sequence: CASSGQGLAYEQYF. This sequence joins TRBV27 and TRBJ2-7; 9 bases align to TRBD1. CDR3 length: 14 amino acids. From germline, CDR1 is MNHEY and CDR2 SMNVEV (reference sequence). V shed 6 bases, J shed 2 bases, and the junction held 5 bases outside the gene matches.